This record looks at one T cell receptor beta chain sequence and its context. The target antigen is unknown. Sequenced by immunoSEQ multiplex PCR; TCRdb stores in-frame clones only, minus some. The sample holds 2 million to 2.5 million clones; roughly 95% are singletons and the top ten take 0.1% to 0.15%. The data are from a study of shared clonotypes between healthy human individuals. Across the study: A donor's plate count was three for CD4 naive and three for CD4 memory; CD8 naive had two and CD8 memory one. Overall study results and limits: It was only blood that was sampled, and tissue repertoires likely differ. It was observed that roughly 5.5% of naive CD4 clonotypes were shared across a few donors.

CDR3 length: 15 residues. In germline, CDR1 is LGHNT, CDR2 FRNRAP. The V and J ends lost 3 bases and 0 bases, in that order; junction bases with no gene match: 2. The sequence derives from a man in his late teens or twenties in good health. J is TRBJ2-7 and V is TRBV12-5, with 10 bases identical to TRBD2. The sample consisted of naive CD4+ T cells sorted from blood. Specified subset: CD45RA+ positively selected. CDR3 loop: CASGLGLADSYEQYF. The CDR3 region has the DNA TGTGCTAGTGGTTTAGGACTAGCGGACTCCTACGAGCAGTACTTC. The full variable domain, with the rest looked up from reference TRBV12-5 and TRBJ2-7, is DARVTQTPRHKVTEMGQEVTMRCQPILGHNTVFWYRQTMMQGLELLAYFRNRAPLDDSGMPKDRFSAEMPDATLATLKIQPSEPRDSAVYFCASGLGLADSYEQYFGPGTRLTVT.